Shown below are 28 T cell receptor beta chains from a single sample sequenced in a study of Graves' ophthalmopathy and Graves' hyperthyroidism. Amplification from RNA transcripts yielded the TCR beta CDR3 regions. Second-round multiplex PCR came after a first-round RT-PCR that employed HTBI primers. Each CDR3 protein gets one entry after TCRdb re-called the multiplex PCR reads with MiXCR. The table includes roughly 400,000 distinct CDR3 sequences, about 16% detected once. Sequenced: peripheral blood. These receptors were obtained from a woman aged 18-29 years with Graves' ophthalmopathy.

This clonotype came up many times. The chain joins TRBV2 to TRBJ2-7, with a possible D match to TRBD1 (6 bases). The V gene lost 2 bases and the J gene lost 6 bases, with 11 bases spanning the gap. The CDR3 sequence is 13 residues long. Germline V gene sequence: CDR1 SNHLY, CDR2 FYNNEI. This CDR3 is CASSESGALEQYF. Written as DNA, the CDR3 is TGTGCCAGCAGTGAATCAGGGGCTCTCGAGCAGTACTTC.

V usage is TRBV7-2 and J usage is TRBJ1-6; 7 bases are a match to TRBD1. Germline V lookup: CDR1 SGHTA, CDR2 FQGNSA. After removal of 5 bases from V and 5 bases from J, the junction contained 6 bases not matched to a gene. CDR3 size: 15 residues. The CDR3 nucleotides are TGTGCCAGCAGCCAGCCGGGACAGAATAATTCACCCCTCCACTTT. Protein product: CASSQPGQNNSPLHF.

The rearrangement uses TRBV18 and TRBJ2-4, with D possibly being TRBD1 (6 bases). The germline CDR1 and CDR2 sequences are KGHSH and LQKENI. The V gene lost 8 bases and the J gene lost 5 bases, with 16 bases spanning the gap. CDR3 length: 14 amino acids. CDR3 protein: CASRLGAGENIQYF. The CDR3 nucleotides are TGTGCCAGCAGACTGGGGGCGGGCGAAAACATTCAGTACTTC.

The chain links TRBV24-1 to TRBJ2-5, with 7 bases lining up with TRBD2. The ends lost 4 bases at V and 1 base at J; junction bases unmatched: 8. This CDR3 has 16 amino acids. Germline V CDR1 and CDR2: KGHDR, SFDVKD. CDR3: CATSEPRSGAQETQYF. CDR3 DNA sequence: TGTGCCACCAGTGAGCCCCGGAGCGGGGCCCAAGAGACCCAGTACTTC.

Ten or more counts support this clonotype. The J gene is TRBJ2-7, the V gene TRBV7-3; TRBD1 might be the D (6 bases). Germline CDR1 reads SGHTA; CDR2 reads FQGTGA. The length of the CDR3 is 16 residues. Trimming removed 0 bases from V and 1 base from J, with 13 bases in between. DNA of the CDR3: TGTGCCAGCAGCTTAACAGGGGAAGGGGGATCCTACGAGCAGTACTTC. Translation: CASSLTGEGGSYEQYF.

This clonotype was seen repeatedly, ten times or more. The DNA for the CDR3 is TGTGCCAGCAGTTTCTTCCCCCGGGACGGAGCTAACTATGGCTACACCTTC. Its translation is CASSFFPRDGANYGYTF. The rearrangement uses TRBV27 and TRBJ1-2; the D gene is possibly TRBD1 (5 bases). CDR3 size: 17 residues. V lost 3 bases and J 0 bases, leaving 17 bases between the germline ends. Germline assignment: CDR1 MNHEY and CDR2 SMNVEV (reference sequence).

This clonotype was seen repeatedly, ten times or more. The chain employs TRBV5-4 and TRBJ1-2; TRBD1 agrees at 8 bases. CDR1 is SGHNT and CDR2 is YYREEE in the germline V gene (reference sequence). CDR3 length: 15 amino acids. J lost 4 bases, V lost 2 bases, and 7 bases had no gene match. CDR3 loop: CASSFDRGQFYGYTF. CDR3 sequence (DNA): TGTGCCAGCAGCTTTGACAGGGGCCAATTCTATGGCTACACCTTC.

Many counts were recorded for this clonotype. The CDR3 region has the DNA TGTGCCAGCAGGCGGGACAGTGGAGGTCTCATCGCTCAGCCCCAGCATTTT. Its translation is CASRRDSGGLIAQPQHF. The chain has TRBV6-4 and TRBJ1-5, with 7 bases identical to TRBD1. The CDR3 runs to 17 residues. In germline, CDR1 is MRHNA, CDR2 SNTAGT. The J segment lost 6 bases and the V segment lost 6 bases, leaving 17 bases of the junction unmatched.

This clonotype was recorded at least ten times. The chain's CDR3 is CASSRLAGVNTGELFF. The CDR3 region has the DNA TGTGCCAGCAGCCGACTAGCGGGGGTTAACACCGGGGAGCTGTTTTTT. The chain joins TRBV11-2 to TRBJ2-2; 12 bases agree with TRBD2. Germline CDR1 reads SGHAT; CDR2 reads FQNNGV. The CDR3 totals 16 residues. V lost 5 bases, J lost 2 bases, and 3 bases stayed unmatched.

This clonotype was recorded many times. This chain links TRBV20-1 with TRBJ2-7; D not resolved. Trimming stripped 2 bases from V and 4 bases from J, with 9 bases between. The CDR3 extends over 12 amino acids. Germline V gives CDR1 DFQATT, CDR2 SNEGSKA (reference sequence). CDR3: CSARQNSYEQYF. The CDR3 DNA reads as TGCAGTGCTAGACAAAACAGTTACGAGCAGTACTTC.

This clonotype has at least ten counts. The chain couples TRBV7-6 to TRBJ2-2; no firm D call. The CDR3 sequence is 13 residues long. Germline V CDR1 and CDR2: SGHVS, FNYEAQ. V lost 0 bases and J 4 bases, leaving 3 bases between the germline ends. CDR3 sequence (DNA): TGTGCCAGCAGCTTAGCACCCACCGGGGAGCTGTTTTTT. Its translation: CASSLAPTGELFF.

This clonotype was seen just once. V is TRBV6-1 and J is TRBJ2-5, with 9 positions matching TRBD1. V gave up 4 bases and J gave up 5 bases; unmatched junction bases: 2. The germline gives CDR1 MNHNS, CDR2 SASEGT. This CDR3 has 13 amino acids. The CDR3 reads CASSGGQGETQYF. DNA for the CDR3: TGTGCCAGCAGTGGGGGACAGGGTGAGACCCAGTACTTC.

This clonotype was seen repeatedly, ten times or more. Written as DNA, the CDR3 is TGTGCCAGCAGTGATTCAGGGGGACAGTACTTC. This encodes CASSDSGGQYF. This chain joins TRBV12-3 or TRBV12-4 and TRBJ2-7; 7 bases map to TRBD1. Trimming removed 5 bases from V and 10 bases from J; junction bases left unmatched: 5. The length of the CDR3 is 11 residues.

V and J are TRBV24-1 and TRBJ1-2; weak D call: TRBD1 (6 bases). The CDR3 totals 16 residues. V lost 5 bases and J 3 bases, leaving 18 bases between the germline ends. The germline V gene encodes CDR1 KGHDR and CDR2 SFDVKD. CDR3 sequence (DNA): TGTGCCACCAGTGCCGCGACAGGTTCGGGCGACTATGGCTACACCTTC. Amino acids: CATSAATGSGDYGYTF.

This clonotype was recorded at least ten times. CDR3 nucleotide sequence: TGTGCCAGCAGTTTAAGGGGACACACCTACGAGCAGTACTTC. Protein sequence: CASSLRGHTYEQYF. The chain joins TRBV27 to TRBJ2-7; TRBD1 is a possible D gene (6 bases). The V end was cut by 2 bases, the J end by 2 bases, with 10 bases between. Germline V gene sequence: CDR1 MNHEY, CDR2 SMNVEV (reference sequence). The CDR3 is made up of 14 amino acids.

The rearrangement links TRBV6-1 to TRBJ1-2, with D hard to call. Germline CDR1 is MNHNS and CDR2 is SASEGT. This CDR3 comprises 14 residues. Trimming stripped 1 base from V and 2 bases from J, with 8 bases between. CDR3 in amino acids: CASSEGIHNYGYTF. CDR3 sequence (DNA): TGTGCCAGCAGTGAAGGGATACACAACTATGGCTACACCTTC.

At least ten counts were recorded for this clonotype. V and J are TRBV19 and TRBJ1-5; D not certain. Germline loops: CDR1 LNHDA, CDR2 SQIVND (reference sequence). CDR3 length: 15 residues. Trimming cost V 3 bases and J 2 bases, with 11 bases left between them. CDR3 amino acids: CASSIAFGGNQPQHF. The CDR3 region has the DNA TGTGCCAGTAGTATTGCCTTTGGCGGCAATCAGCCCCAGCATTTT. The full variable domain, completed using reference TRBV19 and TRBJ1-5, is DGGITQSPKYLFRKEGQNVTLSCEQNLNHDAMYWYRQDPGQGLRLIYYSQIVNDFQKGDIAEGYSVSREKKESFPLTVTSAQKNPTAFYLCASSIAFGGNQPQHFGDGTRLSIL.

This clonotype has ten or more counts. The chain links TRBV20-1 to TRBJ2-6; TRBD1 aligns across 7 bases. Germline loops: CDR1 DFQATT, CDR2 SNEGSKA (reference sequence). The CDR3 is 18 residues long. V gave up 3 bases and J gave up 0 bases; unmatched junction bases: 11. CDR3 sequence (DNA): TGCAGTGCTAGGTCCCGGGACAGCCTTCCCTCTGGGGCCAACGTCCTGACTTTC. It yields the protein CSARSRDSLPSGANVLTF.

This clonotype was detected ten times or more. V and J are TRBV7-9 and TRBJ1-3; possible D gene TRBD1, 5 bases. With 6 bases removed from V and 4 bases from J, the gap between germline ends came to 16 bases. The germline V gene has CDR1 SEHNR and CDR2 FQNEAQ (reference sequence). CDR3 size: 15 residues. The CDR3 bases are TGTGCCAGCAGGCCCCGTGGGGCGGAAGGAAACACCATATATTTT. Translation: CASRPRGAEGNTIYF.

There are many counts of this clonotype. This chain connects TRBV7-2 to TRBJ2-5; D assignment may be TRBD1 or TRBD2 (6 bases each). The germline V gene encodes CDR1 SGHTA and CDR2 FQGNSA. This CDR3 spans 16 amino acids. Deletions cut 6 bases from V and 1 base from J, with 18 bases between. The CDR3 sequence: CASSRPMWGAQETQYF. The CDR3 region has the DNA TGTGCCAGCAGTCGACCCATGTGGGGGGCCCAAGAGACCCAGTACTTC.

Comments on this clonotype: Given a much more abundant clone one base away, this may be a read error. CDR3 sequence reads: CASSTLQGSPQETQYF. As DNA, the CDR3 is TGTGCCAGCAGCACACTACAGGGGTCCCCCCAAGAGACCCAGTACTTC. V usage is TRBV7-2 and J usage is TRBJ2-5; 7 bases align to TRBD1. CDR1 is SGHTA, CDR2 FQGNSA, per germline. The CDR3 spans 16 residues. The V and J ends lost 5 bases and 1 base, in that order; junction bases with no gene match: 10.

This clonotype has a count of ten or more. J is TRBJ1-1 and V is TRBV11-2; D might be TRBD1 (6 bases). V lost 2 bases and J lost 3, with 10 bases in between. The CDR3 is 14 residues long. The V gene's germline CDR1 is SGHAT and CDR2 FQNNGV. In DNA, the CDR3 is TGTGCCAGCAGCTTACAGGGGAAGGACACTGAAGCTTTCTTT. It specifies CASSLQGKDTEAFF.

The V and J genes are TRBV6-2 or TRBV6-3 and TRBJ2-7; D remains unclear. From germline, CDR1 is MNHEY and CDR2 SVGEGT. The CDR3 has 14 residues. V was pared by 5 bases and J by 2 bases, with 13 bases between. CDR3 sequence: CASSKPTETYEQYF. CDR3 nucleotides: TGTGCCAGCAGTAAACCGACGGAAACCTACGAGCAGTACTTC.

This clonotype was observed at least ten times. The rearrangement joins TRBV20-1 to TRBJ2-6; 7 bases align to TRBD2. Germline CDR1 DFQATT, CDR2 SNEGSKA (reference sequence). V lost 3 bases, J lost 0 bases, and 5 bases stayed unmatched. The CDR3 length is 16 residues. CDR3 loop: CSASGGTTSGANVLTF. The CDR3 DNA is TGCAGTGCTAGCGGGGGGACCACCTCTGGGGCCAACGTCCTGACTTTC.

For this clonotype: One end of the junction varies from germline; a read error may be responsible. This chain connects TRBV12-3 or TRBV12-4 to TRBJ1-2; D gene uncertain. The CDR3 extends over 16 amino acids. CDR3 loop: CASSPLPGRKNYGYTF. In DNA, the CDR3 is TGTGCCAGCAGTCCCCTGCCCGGACGGAAGAACTATGGCTATACCTTC.

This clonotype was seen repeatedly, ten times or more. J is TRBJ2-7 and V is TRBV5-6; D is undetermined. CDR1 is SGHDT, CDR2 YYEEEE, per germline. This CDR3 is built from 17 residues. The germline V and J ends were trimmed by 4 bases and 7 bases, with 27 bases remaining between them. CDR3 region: CASSLYVPAGLLREQYF. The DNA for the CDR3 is TGTGCCAGCAGCCTCTACGTACCTGCCGGGCTTCTGAGAGAGCAGTACTTC.

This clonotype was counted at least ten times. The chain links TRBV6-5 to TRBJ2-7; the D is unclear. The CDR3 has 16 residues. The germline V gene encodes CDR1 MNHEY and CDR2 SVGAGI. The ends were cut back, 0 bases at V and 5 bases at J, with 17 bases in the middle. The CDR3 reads CASSYSVSIINHEQYF. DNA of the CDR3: TGTGCCAGCAGTTACTCGGTTTCTATTATAAACCACGAGCAGTACTTC.

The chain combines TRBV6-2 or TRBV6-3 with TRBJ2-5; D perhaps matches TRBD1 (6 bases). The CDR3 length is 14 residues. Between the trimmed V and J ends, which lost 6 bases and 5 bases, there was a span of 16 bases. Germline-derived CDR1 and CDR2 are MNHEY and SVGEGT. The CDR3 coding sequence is TGTGCCAGCAGGTCGGTGGGGGCGCGGGAGACCCAGTACTTC. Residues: CASRSVGARETQYF.